This section outlines one TCR beta chain sequence together with its context. Its antigen is unknown. These data come from a study of CD8 T cells in Susac syndrome. Study-wide points: The study's TCR sequencing and HLA analysis drew on a certain number of individuals. That number was acknowledged as relatively small.

Trimming cost V 3 bases and J 5 bases, with 15 bases left between them. The CDR3 consists of 15 residues. Looked up from germline, CDR1 is LGHNT and CDR2 is FRNRAP. Roughly 0.45 to 1 ug RNA was reverse transcribed with random hexamers. In TCRdb, the immunoSEQ multiplex PCR reads were re-called with MiXCR into one record per CDR3 protein. The sample includes about 150,000 distinct CDR3 sequences, roughly 94% of them seen just once. The TCR comes from a human donor with multiple sclerosis. This rearrangement joins TRBV12-5 to TRBJ2-3, with D perhaps TRBD2 (5 bases). The sequencing input was CD8+ T cells from PBMCs. CDR3 coding DNA: TGTGCTAGTGGTTTTCTGCGGGTGGAAATAGATACGCAGTATTTT. It encodes CASGFLRVEIDTQYF.